The present TCR beta chain was sequenced within a study of CD8+ T cells in alopecia areata. As for the study in general: Affected scalp percentage determined the severity score of treated patients. General study results and limits: With tofacitinib ongoing, many expanded lesional clones persisted in both scalp and blood. Sequenced scalp T cells also include alphabeta T cells resident in normal skin. As there was one nonresponder, how baseline CD8+ expansion relates to response remains uncertain.

Reverse transcription of extracted RNA yielded cDNA, which provided the sequencing template. The method was immunoSEQ multiplex PCR; TCRdb's version includes in-frame clones alone and lacks a portion of them. The sample lists around 86,000 clones; about two thirds were seen once. Details on this clone: Its target is not known.

Germline V gene data show CDR1 as SGHTA and CDR2 as FQGNSA. This CDR3 has 13 residues. With 1 base removed from V and 7 bases from J, the gap between germline ends came to 11 bases. The treatment is: oral pan-JAK inhibitor, 5-10 mg twice daily. This sequence was found in a human donor with alopecia areata. This specimen consisted of CD8+ T cells sorted from blood, obtained around week 42, from a patient treated with tofacitinib. The chain has TRBV7-2 and TRBJ2-7, with D tentatively TRBD1 (6 bases). Written as DNA, the CDR3 is TGTGCCAGCAGCTTAGTGTCAGGGGTTGAGCAGTACTTC. It encodes CASSLVSGVEQYF.